This T cell receptor beta chain was retrieved from a study of cytomegalovirus exposure and HLA in healthy donors. The PCR contained 60 Vbeta and 13 Jbeta primers. Only in-frame clones appear in the TCRdb table, and some are missing; sequencing was by immunoSEQ multiplex PCR. This sample has 150,000 to 200,000 clones, with 70% to 80% found just once. Per the germline V gene, CDR1 is LNHNV and CDR2 is YYDKDF (reference sequence). V gave up 0 bases and J gave up 7 bases, with 12 bases separating them. This CDR3 has 14 residues. V and J are TRBV15 and TRBJ2-5; weak D call: TRBD2 (6 bases). The sequenced sample was PBMCs. This TCR came from a woman between 50 and 59 years old in good health and CMV-seronegative. Written as DNA, the CDR3 is TGTGCCACCAGCAGAGATCGGAGGGGTGGGACCCAGTACTTC. Translating gives CATSRDRRGGTQYF. Based on the CDR3 plus reference TRBV15 and TRBJ2-5, the full variable domain is DAMVIQNPRYQVTQFGKPVTLSCSQTLNHNVMYWYQQKSSQAPKLLFHYYDKDFNNEADTPDNFQSRRPNTSFCFLDIRSPGLGDTAMYLCATSRDRRGGTQYFGPGTRLLVL.